These 20 T cell receptor beta chains share one sample of origin, sequenced in a study of beta chain features in type 1 diabetes. As every portion of the isolated RNA was reverse transcribed, the sequencing read expressed TCRB transcripts. Generated by immunoSEQ multiplex PCR, the TCRdb table keeps only in-frame clones and is missing some. The sample records some 150,000 clones, 11% being singletons. Material: central memory CD4+ T cells from blood. The receptors were gathered from a man younger than 35 in good health.

The chain has TRBV29-1 and TRBJ1-3; D is undetermined. Per germline, CDR1 SQVTM and CDR2 ANQGSEA. CDR3 size: 12 residues. Trimming removed 3 bases at V and 4 bases at J, with 7 bases between. The CDR3, as DNA: TGCAGCGTTGATGCCCAGGGAAACACCATATATTTT. Translation gives CSVDAQGNTIYF.

This clone was seen a handful of times. The chain couples TRBV2 to TRBJ2-2; TRBD1 agrees at 9 bases. CDR1 and CDR2 from the germline V gene are SNHLY and FYNNEI. The CDR3 runs to 15 residues. Trimming removed 6 bases from V and 7 bases from J; junction bases left unmatched: 9. The CDR3 sequence: CASRYRGLVVGELFF. CDR3 DNA sequence: TGTGCCAGCAGATACAGGGGGCTGGTCGTCGGGGAGCTGTTTTTT. The variable domain in full, completed from reference TRBV2 and TRBJ2-2, reads EPEVTQTPSHQVTQMGQEVILRCVPISNHLYFYWYRQILGQKVEFLVSFYNNEISEKSEIFDDQFSVERPDGSNFTLKIRSTKLEDSAMYFCASRYRGLVVGELFFGEGSRLTVL.

This chain links TRBV7-2 with TRBJ2-3; D tentatively fits TRBD1 or TRBD2 (6 bases each). The CDR3 is 15 amino acids. V was trimmed by 3 bases and J by 4 bases, leaving 14 bases between them. Germline V gene sequence: CDR1 SGHTA, CDR2 FQGNSA. The DNA of the CDR3 is TGTGCCAGCAGCTTCTCGGGGGCCCGGGCAGATACGCAGTATTTT. It is translated as CASSFSGARADTQYF.

This chain links TRBV4-3 with TRBJ2-7, with 10 bases that match TRBD2. Trimming removed 1 base from V and 3 bases from J; junction bases left unmatched: 3. The germline V gene has CDR1 LGHNA and CDR2 YSLEER. The CDR3 length is 15 residues. The CDR3: CASSQAGTSVYEQYF. CDR3 nucleotide sequence: TGCGCCAGCAGCCAAGCTGGGACTAGCGTCTACGAGCAGTACTTC.

V and J are TRBV28 and TRBJ2-4, with 10 bases that match TRBD1. CDR1 MDHEN and CDR2 SYDVKM come from the germline V gene. The J segment lost 8 bases and the V segment lost 3 bases, leaving 10 bases of the junction unmatched. The CDR3 runs to 16 residues. DNA for the CDR3: TGTGCCAGCAGTTTCCCTAGGACAGGGGGTGGGGACATTCAGTACTTC. Translation: CASSFPRTGGGDIQYF.

This clone was found a few times. The V gene is TRBV19, the J gene TRBJ2-7, with D tentatively TRBD1 or TRBD2 (6 bases each). The CDR3 sequence is 14 residues long. CDR1 is LNHDA and CDR2 is SQIVND in the germline V gene (reference sequence). Trimming took 5 bases from V and 6 from J, leaving 17 bases between them. CDR3 sequence (DNA): TGTGCCAGTAGTGCCGGGGGCATAAGACTCGAGCAGTACTTC. Protein sequence: CASSAGGIRLEQYF.

Only a few counts were recorded for this clone. The CDR3 DNA is TGTGCCAGCAGCTTAGGCCAGTTAAACATTCAGTACTTC. This gives the protein CASSLGQLNIQYF. The genes are TRBV11-1 and TRBJ2-4; unclear D gene. The germline gives CDR1 SGHAT, CDR2 FQDESV (reference sequence). This CDR3 is 13 amino acids long. The ends were cut back, 1 base at V and 6 bases at J, with 7 bases in the middle.

The chain has TRBV18 and TRBJ2-1, with a tentative D call TRBD2 (6 bases). V gave up 0 bases and J gave up 6 bases, with 9 bases separating them. CDR1 is KGHSH, CDR2 LQKENI, per germline. CDR3 length: 14 residues. The CDR3 loop reads CASSPPEGFNEQFF. CDR3 coding DNA: TGTGCCAGCTCACCACCGGAGGGTTTCAATGAGCAGTTCTTC.

The CDR3 nucleotides read TGCGCCAGCAGCTTTGGAGGCCTAGGAGAGACCCAGTACTTC. Its translation is CASSFGGLGETQYF. V is TRBV5-1 and J is TRBJ2-5, with TRBD2 as a possible D gene (5 bases). With 2 bases removed from V and 4 bases from J, the gap between germline ends came to 12 bases. Germline CDR1 and CDR2: SGHRS and YFSETQ. The CDR3 is 14 amino acids. Filled out from reference TRBV5-1 and TRBJ2-5, the complete variable domain reads KAGVTQTPRYLIKTRGQQVTLSCSPISGHRSVSWYQQTPGQGLQFLFEYFSETQRNKGNFPGRFSGRQFSNSRSEMNVSTLELGDSALYLCASSFGGLGETQYFGPGTRLLVL.

This clone was counted many times. V usage is TRBV7-2 and J usage is TRBJ1-6; D is unclear. Germline CDR1 reads SGHTA; CDR2 reads FQGNSA. Trimming removed 3 bases at V and 5 bases at J, with 8 bases between. The length of the CDR3 is 14 residues. CDR3 amino acids: CASSFMRDNSPLHF. DNA of the CDR3: TGTGCCAGCAGCTTTATGCGGGATAATTCACCCCTCCACTTT. Looking up the rest from reference TRBV7-2 and TRBJ1-6 gives the full variable domain: GAGVSQSPSNKVTEKGKDVELRCDPISGHTALYWYRQSLGQGLEFLIYFQGNSAPDKSGLPSDRFSAERTGGSVSTLTIQRTQQEDSAVYLCASSFMRDNSPLHFGNGTRLTVT.

This clone appeared a few times. V gene TRBV27 combines with J gene TRBJ1-1; 8 nucleotides agree with TRBD1. Germline values: CDR1 MNHEY, CDR2 SMNVEV (reference sequence). V shed 5 bases and J 6 bases; nucleotides not matched to a gene: 5. The CDR3 has 13 residues. This chain's CDR3 is CASSVTTGAEAFF. The DNA of the CDR3 is TGTGCCAGCAGTGTGACGACAGGGGCTGAAGCTTTCTTT.

The chain recombines TRBV29-1 with TRBJ1-1; no clear D gene. The germline V gene encodes CDR1 SQVTM and CDR2 ANQGSEA. The germline V and J ends were trimmed by 6 bases and 5 bases, with 10 bases remaining between them. The CDR3 consists of 11 residues. The CDR3 region is CSVGMGTEAFF. The CDR3 DNA follows: TGCAGCGTCGGTATGGGGACTGAAGCTTTCTTT.

This clone occurred a few times. A far larger clone lies a single base away; this is likely a read error. V usage is TRBV7-9 and J usage is TRBJ2-7; D call uncertain. The CDR3 is made up of 13 amino acids. Looked up from germline, CDR1 is SEHNR and CDR2 is FQNEAQ (reference sequence). Trimming took off 3 bases at V and 2 bases at J, with 8 bases between the two ends. The CDR3 sequence: CASSLESPYEQYF. As DNA, the CDR3 is TGTGCCAGCAGCTTGGAGAGCCCCTACGAGCAGTACTTC.

This clone occurred a few times. The rearrangement joins TRBV30 to TRBJ1-1; tentative D call: TRBD1 (5 bases). CDR3 length: 14 amino acids. CDR1 is GTSNPN and CDR2 is SVGIG in the germline V gene (reference sequence). V was cut by 1 base and J by 2 bases, with 11 bases left in between. CDR3 coding DNA: TGTGCCTGGAGTGCGCCGGGGCGAAACACTGAAGCTTTCTTT. As protein: CAWSAPGRNTEAFF.

This chain uses TRBV29-1 with TRBJ2-5; D gene unclear. The germline V gene has CDR1 SQVTM and CDR2 ANQGSEA. The ends were cut back, 6 bases at V and 5 bases at J, with 10 bases in the middle. CDR3 length equals 11 residues. The CDR3 protein is CSVMLLETQYF. In DNA, the CDR3 is TGCAGCGTGATGCTTCTGGAGACCCAGTACTTC.

This clone has a handful of counts. CDR3 amino acids: CASSLAGQGAYGANVLTF. The CDR3 DNA is TGTGCCAGCAGCCTCGCGGGACAGGGGGCGTATGGGGCCAACGTCCTGACTTTC. The genes are TRBV14 and TRBJ2-6; 12 nucleotides line up with TRBD1. Germline loops: CDR1 SGHDN, CDR2 FVKESK. V lost 4 bases, J lost 3 bases, and 7 bases stayed unmatched. CDR3 length: 18 residues.

The CDR3 coding sequence is TGTGCCATCAGTGATGGAACGGGAAACAGGAACACTGAAGCTTTCTTT. Encoded protein: CAISDGTGNRNTEAFF. V is TRBV10-3 and J is TRBJ1-1; the D is unclear. Germline V lookup: CDR1 ENHRY, CDR2 SYGVKD. The CDR3 is 16 amino acids. Trimming left V 3 bases short and J 1 base short, with 15 bases between.

By its share, this clone is medium-sized (0.01 to 0.1%). V is TRBV4-2 and J is TRBJ2-1, with a weak D call TRBD2 (5 bases). The CDR3 contains 16 residues. Trimming left V 0 bases short and J 6 bases short, with 15 bases between. The V gene's germline CDR1 is LGHNA and CDR2 YNFKEQ. CDR3 in amino acids: CASSQDSAEGINEQFF. DNA for the CDR3: TGTGCCAGCAGCCAAGATTCTGCAGAGGGCATCAATGAGCAGTTCTTC.

In its sample, this clone was seen a few times. J is TRBJ2-3 and V is TRBV11-2, with 7 bases aligning to TRBD1. Germline V gives CDR1 SGHAT, CDR2 FQNNGV. Trimming took 8 bases from V and 3 from J; bases not matched to a gene: 5. The CDR3 totals 13 residues. CDR3 loop: CASARGLTDTQYF. The DNA for the CDR3 is TGTGCCAGCGCTAGGGGGCTTACAGATACGCAGTATTTT. Together with reference TRBV11-2 and TRBJ2-3, the CDR3 gives the full variable domain: EAGVAQSPRYKIIEKRQSVAFWCNPISGHATLYWYQQILGQGPKLLIQFQNNGVVDDSQLPKDRFSAERLKGVDSTLKIQPAKLEDSAVYLCASARGLTDTQYFGPGTRLTVL.

This clone was found a few times. The V and J genes are TRBV9 and TRBJ1-3, with 8 bases matching TRBD1. The CDR3 loop spans 15 amino acids. V was clipped by 3 bases and J by 2 bases; unmatched bases: 4. The germline V gene has CDR1 SGDLS and CDR2 YYNGEE. CDR3 bases: TGTGCCAGCAGCGGCCGACAGGGGACTGGAAACACCATATATTTT. Translation gives CASSGRQGTGNTIYF.